This T cell receptor beta chain is drawn from a study of T-cell memory formation after mild COVID-19 (dated by TCRdb to 2020 to 2023). As for the study more broadly: TCR sequence clusters from the two donors were found to be largely donor specific. Longitudinal TCRalpha and TCRbeta repertoire sequencing tracked T-cell clones expanding and contracting after mild COVID-19 in two donors. Two young, previously healthy adult volunteers made up the cohort, one male and one female. The investigation overall reported the following: The study covered only a couple of mild cases, and larger cohorts including severe cases with pre-infection samples were considered necessary. The second-wave clones that peaked on day 37 were not confirmed to be SARS-CoV-2 specific. Contracting CD4+ clones were found mainly in CM and EM memory subsets, while CD8+ clones were enriched in EMRA. Clones contracting from day 15 to 85 had balanced CD4/CD8 phenotypes, while a second wave expanding from day 15 to 37 was biased towards CD4+. Some responding clones were detected in pre-infection memory, suggesting pre-existing cross-reactive memory T cells joined the SARS-CoV-2 response.

The germline V gene yields MNHEY for CDR1 and SVGAGI for CDR2. V has 6 bases trimmed and J has 3 bases trimmed; junction bases matching no gene number 11. From the cysteine up to the phenylalanine, the CDR3 has a length of 15 residues. The CDR3 DNA has 45 bases and is translated from base 1. This clonotype turned up a few times. Its antigen remains unidentified. No clone much larger than this one lies a single base away; base qualities are absent. Ficoll-Paque density gradient centrifugation was the method used to isolate PBMCs. Instrument used: Illumina NovaSeq 6000. TCRalpha and TCRbeta cDNA libraries were built by 5'RACE with constant-segment primers, adding sample barcodes and unique molecular identifiers. RNA was extracted from every sample with Trizol reagent. Libraries were amplified in two PCR steps, with a second sample barcode and Illumina TruSeq adapters added in the second step. Libraries were sequenced on an Illumina NovaSeq with 2 x 150 bp paired-end reads. Per the authors' processing: Reads were demultiplexed and collapsed into UMI-guided consensus sequences with migec v1.2.7. Using mixcr v2.1.11, UMI consensuses were aligned to TRA and TRB V and J templates and then assembled into clonotypes. Expanded or contracted clonotypes were those called significant by both edgeR and NoisET, with noise models trained on biological replicates. For edgeR calls, a false discovery rate-adjusted p below 0.01 and a log2 fold-change threshold of 1 were applied. PCA with hierarchical clustering of max-normalized trajectories of the 1000 most abundant clonotypes was used as exploratory dynamics analysis. Each responding clone was given a CD4 or CD8 phenotype based on the CD4+ and CD8+ repertoires, which had been sequenced separately. The public reads were reprocessed in TCRdb via fastp at Q25 and MiXCR, keeping in-frame beta chains. Here each entry gathers all rows of one CDR3 protein and keeps the most common genes and DNA. These V and J calls are TCRdb output, not the study's own analysis. This sample is represented by about 360,000 distinct CDR3 sequences; around 14% of them were singletons. In total, the top ten clones hold roughly 22% of the sample.

This clonotype was sampled from a man younger than 35 who had mild COVID-19 (a few samples of this study predate the infection). The sample titles of this study are shuffled in the database, so cell type and time point are left out; the donor was told from shared clones. The rearrangement joined TRBV6-5 to TRBJ2-7, with TRBD2 identical over 7 junction bases. The sequencing input was PBMCs or a T cell subset sorted from them (not recorded which). The sequence in DNA is TGTGCCAGCAGCGACTGGGGGGGGAAGTTCTACGAGCAGTACTTC. Protein translation: CASSDWGGKFYEQYF.